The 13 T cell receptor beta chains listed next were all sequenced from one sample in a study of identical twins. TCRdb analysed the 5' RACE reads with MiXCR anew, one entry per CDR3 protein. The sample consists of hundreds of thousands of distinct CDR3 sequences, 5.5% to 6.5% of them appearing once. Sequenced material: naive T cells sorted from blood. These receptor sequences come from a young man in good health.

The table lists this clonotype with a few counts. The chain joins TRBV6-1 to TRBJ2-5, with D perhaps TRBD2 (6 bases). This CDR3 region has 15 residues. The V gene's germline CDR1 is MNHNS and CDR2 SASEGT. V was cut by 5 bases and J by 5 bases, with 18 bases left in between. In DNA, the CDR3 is TGTGCCAGCAGTACATCACCGTGGAGGGTTGAGACCCAGTACTTC. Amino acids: CASSTSPWRVETQYF.

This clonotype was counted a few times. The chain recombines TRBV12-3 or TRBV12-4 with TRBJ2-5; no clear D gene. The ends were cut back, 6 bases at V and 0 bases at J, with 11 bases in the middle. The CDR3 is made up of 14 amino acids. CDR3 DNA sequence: TGTGCCAGCAGCTCCGGACCGTACCAAGAGACCCAGTACTTC. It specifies CASSSGPYQETQYF.

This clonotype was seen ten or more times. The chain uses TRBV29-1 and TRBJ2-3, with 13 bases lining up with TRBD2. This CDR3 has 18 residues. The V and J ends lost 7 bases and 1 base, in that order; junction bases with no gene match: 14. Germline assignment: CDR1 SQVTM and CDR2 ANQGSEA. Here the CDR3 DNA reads TGCAGCGCTACATTCGGACTAGCGGGAGTGAGGGGCACAGATACGCAGTATTTT. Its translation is CSATFGLAGVRGTDTQYF.

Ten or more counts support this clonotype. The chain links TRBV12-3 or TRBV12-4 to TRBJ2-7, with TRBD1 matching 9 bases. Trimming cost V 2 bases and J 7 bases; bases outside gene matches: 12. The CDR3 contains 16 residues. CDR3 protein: CASSLRVGTGHGEQYV. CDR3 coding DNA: TGTGCCAGCAGTTTAAGGGTCGGGACAGGGCACGGTGAGCAGTACGTC.

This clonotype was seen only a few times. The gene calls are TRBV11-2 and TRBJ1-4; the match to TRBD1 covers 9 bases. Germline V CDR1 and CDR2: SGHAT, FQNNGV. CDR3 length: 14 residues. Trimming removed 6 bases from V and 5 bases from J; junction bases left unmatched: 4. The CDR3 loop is CASRRGTGNEKLFF. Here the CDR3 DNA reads TGTGCCAGCAGGCGCGGGACAGGGAATGAAAAACTGTTTTTT.

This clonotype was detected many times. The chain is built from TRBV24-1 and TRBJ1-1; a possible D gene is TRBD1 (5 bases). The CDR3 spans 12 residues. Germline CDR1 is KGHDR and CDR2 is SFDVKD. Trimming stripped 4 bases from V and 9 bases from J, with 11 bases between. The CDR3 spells CATSEGRGQAFF. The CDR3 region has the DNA TGTGCCACCAGTGAGGGGAGGGGCCAAGCTTTCTTT.

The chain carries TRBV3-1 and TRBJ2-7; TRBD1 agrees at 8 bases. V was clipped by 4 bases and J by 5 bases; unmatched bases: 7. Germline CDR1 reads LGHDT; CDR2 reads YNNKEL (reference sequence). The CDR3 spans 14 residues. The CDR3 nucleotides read TGTGCCAGCAGCCGCTGGACAGGGAGCCACGAGCAGTACTTC. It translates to CASSRWTGSHEQYF.

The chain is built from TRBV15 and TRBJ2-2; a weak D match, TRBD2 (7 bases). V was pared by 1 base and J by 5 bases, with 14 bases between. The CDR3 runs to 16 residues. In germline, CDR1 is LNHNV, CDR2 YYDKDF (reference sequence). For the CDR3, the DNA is TGTGCCACCAGCAGAGTGGCAGGGGAGGGTACCGGGGAGCTGTTTTTT. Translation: CATSRVAGEGTGELFF.

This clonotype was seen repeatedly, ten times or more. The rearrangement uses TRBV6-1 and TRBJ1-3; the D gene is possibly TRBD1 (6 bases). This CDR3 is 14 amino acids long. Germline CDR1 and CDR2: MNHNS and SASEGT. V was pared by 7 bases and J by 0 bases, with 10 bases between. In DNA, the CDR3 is TGTGCCAGCAAGGAAGGGGGCTCTGGAAACACCATATATTTT. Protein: CASKEGGSGNTIYF.

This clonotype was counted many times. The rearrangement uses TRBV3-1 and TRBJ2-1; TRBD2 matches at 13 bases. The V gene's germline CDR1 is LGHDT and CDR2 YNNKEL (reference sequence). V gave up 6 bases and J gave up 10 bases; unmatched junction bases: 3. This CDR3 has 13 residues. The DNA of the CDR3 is TGTGCCAGCAGGGGACTAGCGGGAAACGAGCAGTTCTTC. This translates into CASRGLAGNEQFF.

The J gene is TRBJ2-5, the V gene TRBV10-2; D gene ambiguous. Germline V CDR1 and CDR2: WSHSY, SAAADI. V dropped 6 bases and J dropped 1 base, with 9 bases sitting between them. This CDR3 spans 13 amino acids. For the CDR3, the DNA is TGCGCCAGCAGCCAACTCACCCAAGAGACCCAGTACTTC. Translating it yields CASSQLTQETQYF.

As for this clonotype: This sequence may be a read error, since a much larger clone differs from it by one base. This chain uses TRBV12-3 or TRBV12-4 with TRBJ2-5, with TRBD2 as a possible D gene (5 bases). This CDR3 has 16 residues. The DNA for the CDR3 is TGTGCCAGCAGTATAGCCCCTGGAGGCTACCAAGAGACCCAGTACTTC. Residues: CASSIAPGGYQETQYF.

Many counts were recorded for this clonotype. The CDR3, as DNA: TGTGCCAGCAGCCTTGACTTGCTGGGGGGCTACTACGAGCAGTACTTC. Protein product: CASSLDLLGGYYEQYF. V and J are TRBV28 and TRBJ2-7; D tentatively reads TRBD1 or TRBD2 (6 bases each). Trimming left V 6 bases short and J 3 bases short, with 21 bases between. Per the germline V gene, CDR1 is MDHEN and CDR2 is SYDVKM. This CDR3 comprises 16 residues.